This T cell receptor beta chain was recorded in a study of tumor and adjacent non-tumor tissue in lung cancer. This clonotype was seen just once. Germline is not matched at one junction end, which may reflect a read error. A modified ARM-PCR protocol with three rounds of nested PCR amplified TCRbeta. MiXCR, applied by TCRdb to the multiplex PCR reads, yields one record per CDR3 protein. The sample holds 40,000 to 60,000 distinct CDR3 sequences, roughly 67% seen once. No cell sorting was done before RNA was extracted from the tissue. The normal lung tissue was taken more than 3 cm from the tumor edge. The germline gives CDR1 MNHEY, CDR2 SVGAGI. The length of the CDR3 is 17 residues.

The chain links TRBV6-5 to TRBJ1-1, with 10 bases identical to TRBD1. This sequence was found in a woman in her 70s with non-small cell lung cancer. Specimen: distant non-tumor lung tissue. The CDR3: CASTYSRTGGLNAEAFF. The CDR3 nucleotides read TGTGCCAGCACTTACTCTCGGACAGGGGGACTGAACGCTGAAGCTTTCTTT.